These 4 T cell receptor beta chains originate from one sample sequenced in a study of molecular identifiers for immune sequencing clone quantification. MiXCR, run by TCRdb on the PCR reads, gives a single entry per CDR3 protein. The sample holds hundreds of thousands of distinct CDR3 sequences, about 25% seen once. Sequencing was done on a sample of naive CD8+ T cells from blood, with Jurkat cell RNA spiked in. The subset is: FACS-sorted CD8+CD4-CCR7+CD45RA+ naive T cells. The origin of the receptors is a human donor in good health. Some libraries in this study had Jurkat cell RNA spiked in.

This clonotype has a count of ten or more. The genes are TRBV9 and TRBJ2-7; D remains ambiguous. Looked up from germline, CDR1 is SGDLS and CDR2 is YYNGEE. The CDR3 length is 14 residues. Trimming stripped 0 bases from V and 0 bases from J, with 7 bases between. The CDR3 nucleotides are TGTGCCAGCAGCGTAGATTACAGCTCCTACGAGCAGTACTTC. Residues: CASSVDYSSYEQYF. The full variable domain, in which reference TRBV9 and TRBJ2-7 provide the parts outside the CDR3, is DSGVTQTPKHLITATGQRVTLRCSPRSGDLSVYWYQQSLDQGLQFLIQYYNGEERAKGNILERFSAQQFPDLHSELNLSSLELGDSALYFCASSVDYSSYEQYFGPGTRLTVT.

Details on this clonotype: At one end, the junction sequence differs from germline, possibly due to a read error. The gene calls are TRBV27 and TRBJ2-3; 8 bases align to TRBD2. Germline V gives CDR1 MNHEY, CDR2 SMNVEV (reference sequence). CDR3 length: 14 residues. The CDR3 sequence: CASTSSGFTDAQYF. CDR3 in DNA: TGTGCCAGCACCTCTAGCGGGTTCACAGATGCGCAGTATTTT.

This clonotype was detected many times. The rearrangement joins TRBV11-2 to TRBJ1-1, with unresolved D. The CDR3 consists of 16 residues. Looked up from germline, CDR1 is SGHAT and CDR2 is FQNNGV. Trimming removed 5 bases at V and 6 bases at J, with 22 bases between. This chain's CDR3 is CASSPGVRREGSEAFF. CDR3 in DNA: TGTGCCAGCAGCCCCGGGGTCAGACGGGAGGGCTCTGAAGCTTTCTTT.

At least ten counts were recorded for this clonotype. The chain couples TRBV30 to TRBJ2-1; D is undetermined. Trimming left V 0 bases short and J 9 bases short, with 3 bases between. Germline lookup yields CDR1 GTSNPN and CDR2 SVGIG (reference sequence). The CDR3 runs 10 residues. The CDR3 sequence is CAWSVSEQFF. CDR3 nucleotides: TGTGCCTGGAGTGTGTCTGAGCAGTTCTTC.